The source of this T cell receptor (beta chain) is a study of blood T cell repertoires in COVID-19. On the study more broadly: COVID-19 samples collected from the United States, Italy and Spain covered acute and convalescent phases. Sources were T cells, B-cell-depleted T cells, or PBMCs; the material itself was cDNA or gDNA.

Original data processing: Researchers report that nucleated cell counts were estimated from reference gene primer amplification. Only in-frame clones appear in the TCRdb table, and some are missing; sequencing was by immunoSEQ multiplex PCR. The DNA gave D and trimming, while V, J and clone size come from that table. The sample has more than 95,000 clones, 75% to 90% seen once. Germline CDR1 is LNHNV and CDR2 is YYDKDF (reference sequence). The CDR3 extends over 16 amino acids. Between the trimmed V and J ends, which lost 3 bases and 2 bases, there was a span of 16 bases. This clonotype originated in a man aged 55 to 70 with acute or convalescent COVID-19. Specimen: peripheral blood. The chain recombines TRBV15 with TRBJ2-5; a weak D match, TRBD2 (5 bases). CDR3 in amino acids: CATSSAVIPGQETQYF. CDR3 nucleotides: TGTGCCACCAGCAGCGCCGTCATTCCGGGACAAGAGACCCAGTACTTC.